The 10 T cell receptor beta chains in this list originate from one sample, sequenced in a study of T-cell reconstitution after alpha-beta-depleted transplantation in children. For TCRbeta, the library was prepared with unique molecular identifiers. A single record per CDR3 protein comes from TCRdb applying MiXCR to the PCR reads. Among about 360,000 distinct CDR3 sequences, 13% were seen once, and the ten largest hold approximately 4.2%. Sample: PBMCs, taken from the stem cell graft. The receptors stem from a human donor who donated a stem cell graft to a child with Fanconi anemia.

This clonotype appeared many times. The chain recombines TRBV4-2 with TRBJ1-1; 7 positions agree with TRBD1. There are 16 residues in the CDR3. CDR1 is LGHNA and CDR2 is YNFKEQ in the germline V gene. Unmatched junction bases numbered 5, after V lost 1 base and J lost 0 bases. The CDR3 bases are TGTGCCAGCAGCCAAGTGAGGGGGCTCCTGAACACTGAAGCTTTCTTT. It is translated as CASSQVRGLLNTEAFF.

This clonotype was found a few times. The J gene is TRBJ2-3, the V gene TRBV15; TRBD2 matches 9 bases. Germline lookup yields CDR1 LNHNV and CDR2 YYDKDF (reference sequence). The CDR3 is 16 amino acids. Germline trimming cut 3 bases from V and 2 bases from J; bases unmatched to any gene: 6. This CDR3 reads CATSRTSGASTDTQYF. The CDR3 DNA sequence: TGTGCCACCAGCAGGACTAGCGGAGCTTCCACAGATACGCAGTATTTT.

The sample holds a few counts of this clonotype. V usage is TRBV5-1 and J usage is TRBJ1-2, with D possibly being TRBD1 (5 bases). Germline CDR1 is SGHRS and CDR2 is YFSETQ. V lost 3 bases, J lost 4 bases, and 13 bases lay in between. The CDR3 is made up of 14 amino acids. As DNA, the CDR3 is TGCGCCAGCAGCTCAGGACAACCGTTCTATGGCTACACCTTC. It translates to CASSSGQPFYGYTF.

The chain couples TRBV27 to TRBJ2-5, with 8 positions matching TRBD2. Germline CDR1 and CDR2: MNHEY and SMNVEV (reference sequence). The V gene end was trimmed by 6 bases and the J gene end by 6 bases; junction bases not matched to a gene: 9. The CDR3 covers 14 residues. CDR3 residues: CASSHRRGAKTQYF. CDR3 nucleotide sequence: TGTGCCAGCAGCCATAGGCGGGGGGCGAAGACCCAGTACTTC.

J is TRBJ2-1 and V is TRBV7-3, with 11 bases aligning to TRBD1. The germline CDR1 and CDR2 sequences are SGHTA and FQGTGA. Trimming took 2 bases from V and 9 from J; bases not matched to a gene: 3. The CDR3 runs 14 residues. The CDR3 protein is CASSLGGTGGEQFF. The CDR3 DNA reads as TGTGCCAGCAGCTTAGGCGGGACAGGGGGTGAGCAGTTCTTC.

This clonotype was counted a few times. The chain has TRBV6-1 and TRBJ1-2, with a possible D match to TRBD1 (5 bases). V gave up 7 bases and J gave up 4 bases, with 25 bases separating them. Germline-derived CDR1 and CDR2 are MNHNS and SASEGT. This CDR3 spans 17 amino acids. As DNA, the CDR3 is TGTGCCAGCACCAGGCTGGCAGGGTCTCTCCTCGCCTATGGCTACACCTTC. Protein: CASTRLAGSLLAYGYTF.

The chain joins TRBV2 to TRBJ1-5; D call uncertain. V lost 3 bases and J lost 6, with 12 bases in between. Germline V lookup: CDR1 SNHLY, CDR2 FYNNEI. The CDR3 consists of 14 residues. DNA of the CDR3: TGTGCCAGCAGTGACGTGGCCGCTGGTCAGCCCCAGCATTTT. This codes for CASSDVAAGQPQHF.

The chain links TRBV20-1 to TRBJ2-5; 8 nucleotides align to TRBD2. The V gene's germline CDR1 is DFQATT and CDR2 SNEGSKA (reference sequence). Trimming removed 4 bases from V and 1 base from J; junction bases left unmatched: 17. The CDR3 extends over 18 amino acids. The CDR3 bases are TGCAGTGCTATGTCCCCGGGACTTAGAGCGGGGGTCCAAGAGACCCAGTACTTC. This encodes CSAMSPGLRAGVQETQYF.

There are a few counts of this clonotype. The chain is built from TRBV28 and TRBJ2-3, with D perhaps assigned TRBD1 or TRBD2 (6 bases each). The CDR3 has 15 residues. Germline V gene sequence: CDR1 MDHEN, CDR2 SYDVKM. V was cut by 3 bases and J by 6 bases, with 16 bases left in between. CDR3 nucleotide sequence: TGTGCCAGCAGTTTTGGTGGGGGGCGTAGGGATACGCAGTATTTT. This sequence encodes CASSFGGGRRDTQYF.

This clonotype was seen a few times. Since no conserved phenylalanine or tryptophan closes the CDR3, a read error is the likely cause. It is unclear where the CDR3 begins or ends on the DNA, so no DNA is shown, and the CDR3 is as TCRdb lists it. The V gene is TRBV29-1, the J gene TRBJ1-2; TRBD1 was called by the table and not checked on the DNA. CDR1 is SQVTM and CDR2 is ANQGSEA in the germline V gene. The CDR3 spans 8 amino acids, including both terminal residues. CDR3: CSAEDGIL.